Listed below are T cell receptor beta chains from one sample, sequenced in a study of blood T cells in healthy people across ages. TCRdb re-called the 5' RACE reads with MiXCR, one entry per CDR3 protein. The sample lists 800,000 to 1,000,000 distinct CDR3 sequences; 45% to 50% were seen once. Sequencing was performed on blood. Source of these receptors: a man aged 25-40 years in good health. Each CDR3 is given with its conserved first and last residue. A D gene is named only where the DNA matches it firmly. The size field is filled for only some rows; it gives once, few, many or a size class.

j_gene,d_gene,v_gene,abundance,CDR3aa,CDR3nt
TRBJ1-5,.,TRBV7-9,.,CASSSELSNQPQHF,TGTGCCAGCAGCTCTGAACTTAGCAATCAGCCCCAGCATTTT
TRBJ1-2,.,TRBV5-1,.,CASSLDSGARGYTF,TGCGCCAGCAGCCTAGATTCAGGGGCGCGTGGCTACACCTTC
TRBJ1-6,TRBD1,TRBV18,.,CASSSLDRGSSPLHF,TGTGCCAGCTCATCACTGGACAGGGGAAGTTCACCCCTCCACTTT
TRBJ2-1,TRBD1,TRBV9,.,CASSAGQGAGNEQFF,TGTGCCAGCAGCGCCGGACAGGGCGCGGGCAATGAGCAGTTCTTC
TRBJ1-4,TRBD1,TRBV2,few,CAVQGMDEKLFF,TGTGCCGTACAGGGGATGGATGAAAAACTGTTTTTT
TRBJ1-5,.,TRBV5-6,few,CASSLARRTGNQPQHF,TGTGCCAGCAGCTTGGCCCGGAGGACGGGGAATCAGCCCCAGCATTTT
TRBJ2-1,.,TRBV5-4,.,CAGQAEDNEQFF,TGTGCCGGACAAGCAGAAGACAATGAGCAGTTCTTC
TRBJ2-1,.,TRBV5-1,.,CASSLGLEYNEQFF,TGCGCCAGCAGCTTGGGACTAGAGTACAATGAGCAGTTCTTC
TRBJ2-5,.,TRBV29-1,.,CSVEEGGETQYF,TGCAGCGTTGAAGAAGGGGGGGAGACCCAGTACTTC
TRBJ2-7,TRBD1,TRBV30,.,CAWSAGTGRFNEQYF,TGTGCCTGGAGTGCCGGGACAGGGAGATTCAACGAGCAGTACTTC
TRBJ1-1,TRBD1,TRBV20-1,.,CSARGRDRANTEAFF,TGCAGTGCTAGGGGGAGGGACAGGGCGAACACTGAAGCTTTCTTT
TRBJ2-5,.,TRBV20-1,.,CSASHHRAAEKETQYF,TGCAGTGCTTCCCACCATAGGGCAGCGGAAAAAGAGACCCAGTACTTC
TRBJ1-2,.,TRBV28,.,CASGISQGANYGYTF,TGTGCCAGCGGGATAAGTCAGGGAGCTAACTATGGCTACACCTTC
TRBJ2-3,TRBD1,TRBV11-1,few,CASSPTGSTNTQYF,TGTGCCAGCAGCCCGACAGGGTCCACGAATACGCAGTATTTT
TRBJ2-1,TRBD2,TRBV5-1,few,CASSLGQRGMSEQFF,TGCGCCAGCAGCTTGGGACAGCGGGGGATGAGTGAGCAGTTCTTC
TRBJ2-7,TRBD1,TRBV27,many,CASRGTDDYEQYF,TGTGCCAGCAGGGGGACAGATGACTACGAGCAGTACTTC
TRBJ2-7,.,TRBV19,.,CASSMTGASNYYEQYF,TGTGCCAGTAGTATGACGGGTGCCTCGAACTACTACGAGCAGTACTTC
TRBJ2-1,TRBD1,TRBV15,once,CATSRVGTGELDEQFF,TGTGCCACCAGCAGAGTGGGGACAGGGGAGTTAGATGAGCAGTTCTTC
TRBJ2-3,TRBD2,TRBV9,.,CASSPRVGGGETQYF,TGTGCCAGCAGCCCCCGTGTCGGGGGGGGCGAGACGCAGTATTTT
TRBJ2-1,TRBD2,TRBV4-2,.,CARSQDPGLGHSEQFF,TGTGCCAGAAGCCAAGATCCGGGACTAGGCCACAGTGAGCAGTTCTTC
TRBJ2-7,.,TRBV18,.,CANSPPYGYEQYF,TGTGCCAACTCACCACCGTACGGGTACGAGCAGTACTTC
TRBJ1-1,.,TRBV25-1,.,CASSGQVSNTEAFF,TGTGCCAGCAGTGGTCAGGTCTCGAACACTGAAGCTTTCTTT
TRBJ1-2,TRBD1,TRBV7-9,.,CASSSEIAGGGYTF,TGTGCCAGCAGCTCCGAAATCGCAGGGGGCGGCTACACCTTC
TRBJ1-5,TRBD1,TRBV11-2,.,CASSPRAGGQANPYSNQPQHF,TGTGCCAGCAGCCCCAGAGCGGGTGGACAGGCAAACCCTTATAGCAATCAGCCCCAGCATTTT
TRBJ1-4,TRBD1,TRBV3-1,once,CASSQARDRVEKLFF,TGTGCCAGCAGCCAGGCCCGGGACAGGGTGGAAAAACTGTTTTTT
TRBJ1-3,TRBD1,TRBV7-2,.,CASSRGQANSGNTIYF,TGTGCCAGCAGCCGTGGACAGGCCAACTCTGGAAACACCATATATTTT
TRBJ1-2,.,TRBV7-9,.,CASSREIYYGYTF,TGTGCCAGCAGCAGGGAAATATACTATGGCTACACCTTC
TRBJ2-7,TRBD1,TRBV5-6,.,CASSLRDSLISYEQYF,TGTGCCAGCAGCCTCCGGGACAGCCTTATCTCCTACGAGCAGTACTTC
TRBJ2-3,.,TRBV18,.,CASSLPTATQYF,TGTGCCAGCTCGCTACCCACAGCTACGCAGTATTTT
TRBJ2-3,TRBD2,TRBV20-1,.,CSAASGGTDTQYF,TGCAGTGCTGCTAGCGGGGGCACAGATACGCAGTATTTT
TRBJ2-7,.,TRBV5-5,few,CASIPHSGTRPYEQYF,TGTGCCAGCATCCCTCATTCCGGGACGAGGCCCTACGAGCAGTACTTC
TRBJ2-1,TRBD2,TRBV6-2/TRBV6-3,.,CASSILAGASNEQFF,TGTGCCAGCAGTATCCTAGCGGGGGCCTCCAATGAGCAGTTCTTC
TRBJ2-7,TRBD1,TRBV2,few,CASSEGGTGVHEQYF,TGTGCCAGCAGCGAGGGAGGGACAGGGGTCCACGAGCAGTACTTC
TRBJ1-5,TRBD1,TRBV28,few,CASLAGTGGNQPQHF,TGTGCCAGCCTAGCCGGGACAGGGGGAAATCAGCCCCAGCATTTT
TRBJ2-3,.,TRBV11-2,few,CASSRGTGDFTDTQYF,TGTGCCAGCAGCCGGGGGACGGGGGACTTCACAGATACGCAGTATTTT
TRBJ2-1,.,TRBV5-1,few,CASTSGPGQSSYNEQFF,TGCGCCAGCACCTCCGGCCCCGGACAAAGCTCCTACAATGAGCAGTTCTTC
TRBJ1-6,TRBD1,TRBV2,many,CASSETRQGRSSPLHF,TGTGCCAGCAGTGAGACCCGACAGGGGAGGAGTTCACCCCTCCACTTT
TRBJ2-1,.,TRBV6-1,.,CASRLEGSSYNEQFF,TGTGCCAGCAGGCTGGAGGGCAGCTCCTACAATGAGCAGTTCTTC
TRBJ2-5,TRBD1,TRBV20-1,.,CSAPIYRGAKTQYF,TGCAGTGCCCCTATCTACAGGGGAGCAAAGACCCAGTACTTC
TRBJ2-5,TRBD1,TRBV12-3/TRBV12-4,.,CASSLNSRQGEETQYF,TGTGCCAGCAGTTTGAATTCGAGACAGGGAGAAGAGACCCAGTACTTC
TRBJ1-4,.,TRBV7-9,.,CASSLELGRTNEKLFF,TGTGCCAGCAGCTTAGAACTCGGCCGAACTAATGAAAAACTGTTTTTT
TRBJ2-5,TRBD2,TRBV7-9,.,CASTEWSSGGQSQETQYF,TGTGCCAGCACCGAATGGTCTAGCGGGGGGCAATCACAAGAGACCCAGTACTTC
TRBJ2-5,.,TRBV11-1,.,CASRRTDEQYF,TGTGCCAGCAGAAGGACGGATGAGCAGTACTTC
TRBJ2-3,TRBD2,TRBV6-4,.,CASSETSGPTDTQYF,TGTGCCAGTAGTGAAACTAGCGGGCCCACAGATACGCAGTATTTT
TRBJ2-4,TRBD2,TRBV24-1,.,CATSDPGGSDIQYF,TGTGCCACCAGTGATCCGGGGGGTTCGGACATTCAGTACTTC
TRBJ2-1,.,TRBV15,many,CATSRDPAYEQFF,TGTGCCACCAGCAGAGATCCTGCCTATGAGCAGTTCTTC
TRBJ2-4,.,TRBV6-1,.,CASSPGEGAKNIQYF,TGTGCCAGCAGCCCAGGGGAAGGGGCCAAAAACATTCAGTACTTC
TRBJ2-1,TRBD1,TRBV28,.,CASSPWDSLLDEQFF,TGTGCCAGCAGTCCTTGGGACAGCCTCTTGGATGAGCAGTTCTTC
TRBJ2-7,TRBD1,TRBV2,few,CASSRRGTGDYYEQYF,TGTGCCAGCAGTCGTCGGGGGACAGGGGATTACTACGAGCAGTACTTC
TRBJ1-2,.,TRBV28,few,CASSFMQGRFRGYTF,TGTGCCAGCAGTTTCATGCAGGGGCGTTTTCGTGGCTACACCTTC
TRBJ2-7,TRBD1,TRBV4-3,few,CASSQDGDRSYEQYF,TGCGCCAGCAGCCAAGATGGGGACAGGTCCTACGAGCAGTACTTC
TRBJ2-2,.,TRBV7-7,.,CASSLGQPGGELFF,TGTGCTAGCAGCTTAGGCCAGCCGGGCGGGGAGCTGTTTTTT
TRBJ1-4,.,TRBV21-1,.,CASRSSQANEKLFF,TGTGCCAGCAGATCGTCACAAGCTAATGAAAAACTGTTTTTT
TRBJ2-7,.,TRBV25-1,few,CASSEYGGYEQYF,TGTGCCAGCAGTGAATATGGGGGTTACGAGCAGTACTTC
TRBJ2-5,TRBD2,TRBV15,.,CATSRFGLAGLNKQYF,TGTGCCACCAGCAGATTTGGACTAGCGGGGCTGAACAAGCAGTACTTC